This T cell receptor beta chain came from a study of T cells after yellow fever vaccination. This clonotype was counted many times. The trim removed 3 bases at V and 9 bases at J, leaving 13 bases unmatched. The CDR3 extends over 16 amino acids. Germline values: CDR1 MGHRA, CDR2 YSYEKL. TCRdb called the 5' RACE reads again in MiXCR, with one record for every CDR3 protein. Among 280,000 or so distinct CDR3 sequences listed, under 9% were seen once. The sequence was collected from a man younger than 35 who received the YFV17D yellow fever vaccine. The gene calls are TRBV4-1 and TRBJ2-1; 8 positions agree with TRBD2. The sample here was CD4+ T cells sorted from PBMCs, taken 5 days after the yellow fever booster vaccination. CDR3 in amino acids: CASSHRTGGSIGEQFF. CDR3 coding DNA: TGCGCCAGCAGCCACCGGACGGGGGGGTCAATAGGTGAGCAGTTCTTC.